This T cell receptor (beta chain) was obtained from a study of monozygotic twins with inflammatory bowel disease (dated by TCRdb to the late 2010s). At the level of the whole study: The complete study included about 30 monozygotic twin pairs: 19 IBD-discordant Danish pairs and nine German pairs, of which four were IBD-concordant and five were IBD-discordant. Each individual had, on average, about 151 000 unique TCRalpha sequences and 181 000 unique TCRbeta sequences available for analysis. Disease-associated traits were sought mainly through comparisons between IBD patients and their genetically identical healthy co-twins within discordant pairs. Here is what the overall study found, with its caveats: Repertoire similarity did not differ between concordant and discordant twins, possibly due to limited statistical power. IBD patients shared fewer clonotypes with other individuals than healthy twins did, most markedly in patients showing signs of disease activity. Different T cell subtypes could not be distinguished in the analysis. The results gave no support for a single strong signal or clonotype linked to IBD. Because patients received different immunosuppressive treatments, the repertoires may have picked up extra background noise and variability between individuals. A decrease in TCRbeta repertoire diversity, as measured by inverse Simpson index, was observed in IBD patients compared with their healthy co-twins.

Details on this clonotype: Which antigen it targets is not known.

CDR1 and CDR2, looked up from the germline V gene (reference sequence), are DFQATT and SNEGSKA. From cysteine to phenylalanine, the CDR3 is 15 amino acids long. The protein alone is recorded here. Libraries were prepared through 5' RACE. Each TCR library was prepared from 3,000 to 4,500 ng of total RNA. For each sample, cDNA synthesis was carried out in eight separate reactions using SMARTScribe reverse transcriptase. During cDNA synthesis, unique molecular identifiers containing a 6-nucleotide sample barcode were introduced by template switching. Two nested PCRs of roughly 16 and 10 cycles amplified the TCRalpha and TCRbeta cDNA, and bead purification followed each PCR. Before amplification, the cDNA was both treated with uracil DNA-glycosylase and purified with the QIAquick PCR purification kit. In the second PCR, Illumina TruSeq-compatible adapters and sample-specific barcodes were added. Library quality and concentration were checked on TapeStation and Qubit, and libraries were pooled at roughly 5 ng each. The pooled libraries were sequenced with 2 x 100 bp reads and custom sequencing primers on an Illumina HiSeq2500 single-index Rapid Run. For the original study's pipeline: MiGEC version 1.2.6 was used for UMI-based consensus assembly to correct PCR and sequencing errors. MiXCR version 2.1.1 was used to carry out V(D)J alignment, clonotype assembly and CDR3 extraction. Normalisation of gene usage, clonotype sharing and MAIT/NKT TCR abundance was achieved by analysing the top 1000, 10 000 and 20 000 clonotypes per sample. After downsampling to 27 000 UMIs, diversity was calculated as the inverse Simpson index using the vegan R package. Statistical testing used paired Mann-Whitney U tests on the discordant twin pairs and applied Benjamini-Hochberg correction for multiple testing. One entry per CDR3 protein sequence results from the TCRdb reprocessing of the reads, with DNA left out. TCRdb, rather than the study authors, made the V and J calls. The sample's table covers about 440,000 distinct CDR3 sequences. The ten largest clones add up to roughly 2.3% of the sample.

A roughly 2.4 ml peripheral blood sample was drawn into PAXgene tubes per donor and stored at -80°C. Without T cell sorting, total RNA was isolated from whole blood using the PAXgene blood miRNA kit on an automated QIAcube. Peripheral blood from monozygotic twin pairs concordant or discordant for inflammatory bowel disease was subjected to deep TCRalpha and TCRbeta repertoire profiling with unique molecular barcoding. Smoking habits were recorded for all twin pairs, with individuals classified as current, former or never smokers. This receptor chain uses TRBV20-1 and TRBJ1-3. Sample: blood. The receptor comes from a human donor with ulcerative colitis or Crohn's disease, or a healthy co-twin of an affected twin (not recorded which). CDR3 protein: CSASHRLFTGNTIYF.